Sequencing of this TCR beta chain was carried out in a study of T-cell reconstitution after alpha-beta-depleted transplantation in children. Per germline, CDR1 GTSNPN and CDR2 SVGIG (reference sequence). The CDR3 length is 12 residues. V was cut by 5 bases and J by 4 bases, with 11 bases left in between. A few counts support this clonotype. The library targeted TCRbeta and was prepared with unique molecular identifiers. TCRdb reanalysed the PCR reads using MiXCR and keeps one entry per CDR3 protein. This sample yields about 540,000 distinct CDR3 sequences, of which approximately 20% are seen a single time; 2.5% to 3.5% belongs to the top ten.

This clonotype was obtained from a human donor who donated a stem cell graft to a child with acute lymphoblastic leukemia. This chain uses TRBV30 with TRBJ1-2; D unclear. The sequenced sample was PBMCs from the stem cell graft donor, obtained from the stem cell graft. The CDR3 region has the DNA TGTGCCTGGGCAGAGAACCCCTATGGCTACACCTTC. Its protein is CAWAENPYGYTF.